One T cell receptor beta chain is described in this entry. Its recognized antigen is unknown. Base qualities were left out, and no much larger clone turns up one base away. This sample is part of a study of blood T cell repertoires in COVID-19 (dated by TCRdb to 2018 to 2020). Concerning the study at large: Collaborator samples came from the United States, Italy and Spain and covered acute and convalescent phases of COVID-19. Where available, HLA class I and class II types were obtained from metadata supplied by the sample provider rather than from assay-based typing. The dataset comprised deeply sampled blood TCRbeta repertoires from subjects exposed to, actively infected with, or recovered from COVID-19. Samples came from the ongoing ImmuneRACE study (first 160 participants) plus 1,254 subjects from 6 global collaborators. A freely available public database, intended as a resource for researchers studying the immune response to SARS-CoV-2, is where the repertoires were released. The prospective study material was composed of cDNA or gDNA derived from T cells, B-cell-depleted T cells, or PBMCs. The sample metadata nearly always contained a de-identified subject ID, COVID-19 status, age in years and sex.

TCRbeta CDR3 regions were amplified from genomic DNA by means of the immunoSEQ Assay, a bias-controlled multiplex PCR. Regarding the original processing steps: The number of nucleated cells in each sample was estimated by amplification of reference gene primers within the assay. Sequence reads were collapsed and filtered to measure the absolute abundance of every unique TCRbeta CDR3 rearrangement. Productive Simpson clonality was computed per sample as the square root of Simpson's diversity index over productive rearrangements. The source is immuneACCESS, and TCRdb retained only in-frame sequences with V and J called. Part of the clones is not carried over; for the studies checked, unresolved V genes explain less than half of this, and the remainder is unexplained. V, J and clone size are those of that table, while D and trimming were read from the DNA. The sample data list roughly 500,000 clones, and approximately 91% of these were observed just once. Roughly 8.5% of the sample rests with the top ten.

Beyond this particular receptor, the publication reports: Clinical and demographic metadata were provided uncurated, with the amount varying by source and participant.

Participants in the prospective study were aged roughly 18 to 100 years, lived in 20 to 30 United States geographic areas, and enrolled through a virtual design. To assign participants to cohorts, the prospective study relied on clinical history that participants themselves reported in a screening survey and a study questionnaire. Recovered participants in ImmuneRACE Cohort 3 were defined by two consecutive negative NP/OP PCR tests, clearance by a healthcare professional, or resolution of symptoms. Each participant in the prospective study had whole blood, serum and a nasopharyngeal or oropharyngeal swab collected by mobile phlebotomists. Over an approximately 2-month period, participants in the prospective study had the option of providing additional blood draws and questionnaires. Prospective study blood samples were shipped either frozen or at room temperature before DNA extraction. From the cysteine up to the phenylalanine, the CDR3 has a length of 16 residues. Of all the DNA, just the CDR3 is kept, 48 bases in frame from base 1. Trimming takes 3 bases from V and 0 bases from J, and the germline ends sit 11 bases apart. CDR1 and CDR2, looked up from the germline V gene, are KGHDR and SFDVKD.

Sequenced sample: PBMCs or T cells enriched from blood (not recorded which). In this chain, TRBV24-1 is recombined with TRBJ2-1, with a tentative D gene TRBD2 over 6 matching bases. The sequence was collected from a woman in her sixties who had recovered from COVID-19. The CDR3 reads as follows: CATSDAGPTSYNEQFF. The DNA reads TGTGCCACCAGTGATGCGGGACCGACCTCCTACAATGAGCAGTTCTTC.